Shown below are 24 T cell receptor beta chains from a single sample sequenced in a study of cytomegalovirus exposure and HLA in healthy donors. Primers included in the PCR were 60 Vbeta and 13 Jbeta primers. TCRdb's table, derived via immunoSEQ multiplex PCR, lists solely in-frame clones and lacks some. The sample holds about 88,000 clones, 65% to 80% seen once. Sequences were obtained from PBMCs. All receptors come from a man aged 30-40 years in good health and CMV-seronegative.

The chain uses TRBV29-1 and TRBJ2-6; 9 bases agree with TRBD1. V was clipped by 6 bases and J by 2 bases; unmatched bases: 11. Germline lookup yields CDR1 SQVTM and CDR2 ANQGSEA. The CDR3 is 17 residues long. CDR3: CSVRSTGGTTGANVLTF. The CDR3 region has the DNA TGCAGCGTACGTTCGACAGGGGGAACGACTGGGGCCAACGTCCTGACTTTC.

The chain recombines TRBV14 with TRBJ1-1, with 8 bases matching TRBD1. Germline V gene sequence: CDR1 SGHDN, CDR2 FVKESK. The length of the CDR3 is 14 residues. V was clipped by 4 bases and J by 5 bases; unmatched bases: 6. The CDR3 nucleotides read TGTGCCAGCAGCCCTCGGACAGGGCAAACTGAAGCTTTCTTT. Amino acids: CASSPRTGQTEAFF.

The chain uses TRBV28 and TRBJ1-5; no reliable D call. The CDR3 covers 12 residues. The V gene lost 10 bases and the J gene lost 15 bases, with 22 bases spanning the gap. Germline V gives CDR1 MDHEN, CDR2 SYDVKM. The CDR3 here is CATSGSTWSWHF. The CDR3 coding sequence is TGTGCCACTTCGGGGTCCACATGGAGCTGGCATTTT.

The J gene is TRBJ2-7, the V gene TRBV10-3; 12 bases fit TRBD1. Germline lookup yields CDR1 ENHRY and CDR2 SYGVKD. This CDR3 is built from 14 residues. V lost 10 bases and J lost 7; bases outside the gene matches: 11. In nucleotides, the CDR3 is TGTGCCACCCTGATGGGGACAGGGGGCGATGAGCAGTACTTC. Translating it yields CATLMGTGGDEQYF.

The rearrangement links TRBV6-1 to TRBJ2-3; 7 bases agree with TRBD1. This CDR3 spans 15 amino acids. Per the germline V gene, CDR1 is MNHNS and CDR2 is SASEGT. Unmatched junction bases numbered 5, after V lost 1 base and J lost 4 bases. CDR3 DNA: TGTGCCAGCAGTGAAGTTGAGACAGGGCCAGATACGCAGTATTTT. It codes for CASSEVETGPDTQYF.

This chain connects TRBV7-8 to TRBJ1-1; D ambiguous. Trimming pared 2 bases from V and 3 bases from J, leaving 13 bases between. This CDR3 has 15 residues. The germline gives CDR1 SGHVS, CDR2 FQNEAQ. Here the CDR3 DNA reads TGTGCCAGCAGCTTATCTCACGGGAGAGACACTGAAGCTTTCTTT. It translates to CASSLSHGRDTEAFF.

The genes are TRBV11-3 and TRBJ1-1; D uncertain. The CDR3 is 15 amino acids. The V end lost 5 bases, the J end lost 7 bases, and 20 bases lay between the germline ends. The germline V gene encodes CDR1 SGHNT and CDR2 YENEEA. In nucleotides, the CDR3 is TGTGCCAGCAGCCCCCGAGACAAGGAGGTCGGTGAAGCTTTCTTT. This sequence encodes CASSPRDKEVGEAFF.

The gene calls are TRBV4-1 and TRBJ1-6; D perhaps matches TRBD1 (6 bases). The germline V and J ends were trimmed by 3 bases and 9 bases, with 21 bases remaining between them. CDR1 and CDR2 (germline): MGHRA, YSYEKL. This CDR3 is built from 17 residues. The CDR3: CASSHLRGQSGVSPLHF. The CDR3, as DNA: TGCGCCAGCAGCCATCTCCGGGGACAAAGTGGTGTTTCACCCCTCCACTTT.

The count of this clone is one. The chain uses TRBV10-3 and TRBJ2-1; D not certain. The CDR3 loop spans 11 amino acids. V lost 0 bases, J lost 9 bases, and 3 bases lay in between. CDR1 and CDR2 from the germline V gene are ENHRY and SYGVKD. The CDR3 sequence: CAISESVEQFF. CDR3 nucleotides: TGTGCCATCAGTGAGTCCGTTGAGCAGTTCTTC.

CDR3 amino acids: CASRNGREAFF. The CDR3 DNA reads TGTGCCAGCAGGAACGGGAGGGAAGCTTTCTTT. The chain combines TRBV27 with TRBJ1-1; D is ambiguous. CDR3 length: 11 amino acids. Per the germline V gene, CDR1 is MNHEY and CDR2 is SMNVEV (reference sequence). V was trimmed by 6 bases and J by 8 bases, leaving 10 bases between them.

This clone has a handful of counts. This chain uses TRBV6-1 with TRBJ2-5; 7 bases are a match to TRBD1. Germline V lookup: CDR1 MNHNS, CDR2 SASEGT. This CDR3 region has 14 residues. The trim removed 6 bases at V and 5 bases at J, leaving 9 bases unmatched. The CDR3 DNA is TGTGCCAGCAGCCCATACAGGGGTAGGGAGACCCAGTACTTC. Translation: CASSPYRGRETQYF.

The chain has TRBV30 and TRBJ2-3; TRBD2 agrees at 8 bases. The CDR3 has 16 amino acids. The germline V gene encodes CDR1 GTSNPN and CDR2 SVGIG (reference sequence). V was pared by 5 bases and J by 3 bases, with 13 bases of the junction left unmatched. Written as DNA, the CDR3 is TGTGCCTGGGGATCGTGGGTAGCGGGGAGAACAGATACGCAGTATTTT. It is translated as CAWGSWVAGRTDTQYF.

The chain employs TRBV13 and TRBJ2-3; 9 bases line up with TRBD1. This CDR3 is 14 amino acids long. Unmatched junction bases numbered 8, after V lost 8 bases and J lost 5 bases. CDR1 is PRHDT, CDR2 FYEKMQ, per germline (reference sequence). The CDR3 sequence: CASLDRGEGDTQYF. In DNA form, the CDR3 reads TGTGCCAGCCTGGACAGGGGTGAAGGAGATACGCAGTATTTT.

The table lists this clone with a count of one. CDR3: CASSHLIGGLRGVDTEAFF. The DNA of the CDR3 is TGCGCCAGCAGCCACCTCATTGGAGGGCTGCGTGGTGTGGACACTGAAGCTTTCTTT. The rearrangement uses TRBV4-1 and TRBJ1-1, with D unclear. Germline lookup yields CDR1 MGHRA and CDR2 YSYEKL. This CDR3 comprises 19 residues. Between the trimmed V and J ends, which lost 3 bases and 3 bases, there was a span of 26 bases.

The CDR3 protein is CAFKVAGSYEQYF. DNA for the CDR3: TGTGCCTTTAAAGTGGCAGGGTCCTACGAGCAGTACTTC. The chain is built from TRBV30 and TRBJ2-7, with D perhaps matching TRBD1 (5 bases). The CDR3 has 13 residues. From germline, CDR1 is GTSNPN and CDR2 SVGIG (reference sequence). Trimming left V 7 bases short and J 1 base short, with 14 bases between.

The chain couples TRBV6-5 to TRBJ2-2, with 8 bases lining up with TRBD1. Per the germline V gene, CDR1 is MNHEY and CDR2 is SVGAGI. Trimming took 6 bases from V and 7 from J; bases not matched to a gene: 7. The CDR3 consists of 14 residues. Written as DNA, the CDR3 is TGTGCCAGCAGGCAGGGGGCTGGAGGCGGGGAGCTGTTTTTT. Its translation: CASRQGAGGGELFF.

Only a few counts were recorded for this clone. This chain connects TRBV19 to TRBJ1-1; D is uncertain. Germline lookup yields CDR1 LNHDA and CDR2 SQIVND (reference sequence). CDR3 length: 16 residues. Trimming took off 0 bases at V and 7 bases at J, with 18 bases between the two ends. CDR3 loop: CASSIDARASGREAFF. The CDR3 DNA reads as TGTGCCAGTAGTATAGATGCCCGAGCCAGCGGCCGTGAAGCTTTCTTT.

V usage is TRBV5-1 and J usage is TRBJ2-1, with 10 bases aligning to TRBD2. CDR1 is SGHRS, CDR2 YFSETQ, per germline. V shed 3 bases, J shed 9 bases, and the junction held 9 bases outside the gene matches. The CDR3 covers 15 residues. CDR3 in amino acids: CASSSQRGGLGEQFF. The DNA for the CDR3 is TGCGCCAGCAGCTCCCAGCGGGGGGGCCTTGGTGAGCAGTTCTTC.

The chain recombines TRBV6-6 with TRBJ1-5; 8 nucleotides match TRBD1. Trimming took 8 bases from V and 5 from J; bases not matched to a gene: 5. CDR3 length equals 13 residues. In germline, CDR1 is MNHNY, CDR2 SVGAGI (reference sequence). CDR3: CASGTQGDQPQHF. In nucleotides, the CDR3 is TGTGCCAGCGGAACACAGGGGGATCAGCCCCAGCATTTT.

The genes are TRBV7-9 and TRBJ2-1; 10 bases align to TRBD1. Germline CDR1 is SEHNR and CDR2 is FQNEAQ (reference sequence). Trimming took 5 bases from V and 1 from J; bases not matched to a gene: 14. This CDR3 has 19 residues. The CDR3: CASSGPGTGARGSYNEQFF. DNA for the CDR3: TGTGCCAGCAGCGGCCCCGGGACAGGGGCAAGAGGATCCTACAATGAGCAGTTCTTC.

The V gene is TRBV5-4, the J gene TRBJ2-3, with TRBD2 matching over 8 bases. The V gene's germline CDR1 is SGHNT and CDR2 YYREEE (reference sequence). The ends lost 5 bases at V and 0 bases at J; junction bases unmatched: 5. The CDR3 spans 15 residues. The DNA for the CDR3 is TGTGCCAGCAGGTATAGCGGGGTGAGCACAGATACGCAGTATTTT. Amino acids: CASRYSGVSTDTQYF.

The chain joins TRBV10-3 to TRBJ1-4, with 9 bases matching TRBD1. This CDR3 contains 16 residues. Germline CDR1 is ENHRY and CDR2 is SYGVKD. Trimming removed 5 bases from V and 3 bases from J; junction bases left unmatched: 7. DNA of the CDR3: TGTGCCATCAGTCGGACAGGGGAAGCGGCTAATGAAAAACTGTTTTTT. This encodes CAISRTGEAANEKLFF.

The CDR3 region has the DNA TGTGCCAGCAGCCCCTCCAGCCAGGCCCGGGGCGAGCAGTACTTC. This sequence encodes CASSPSSQARGEQYF. The chain joins TRBV13 to TRBJ2-7, with a weak D call TRBD2 (5 bases). The CDR3 has 15 amino acids. Germline V gene data show CDR1 as PRHDT and CDR2 as FYEKMQ (reference sequence). Trimming removed 5 bases from V and 6 bases from J, with 20 bases in between.

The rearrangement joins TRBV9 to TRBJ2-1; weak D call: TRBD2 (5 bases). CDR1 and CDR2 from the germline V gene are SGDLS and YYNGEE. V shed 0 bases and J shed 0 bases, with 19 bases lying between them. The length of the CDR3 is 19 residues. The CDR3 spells CASSVATGLGSSSYNEQFF. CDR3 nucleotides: TGTGCCAGCAGCGTAGCTACGGGATTAGGGTCTAGCTCCTACAATGAGCAGTTCTTC.